The 18 T cell receptor beta chains below were found in one sample sequenced in a study of identical twins. From the 5' RACE reads, TCRdb called clonotypes with MiXCR, one entry per CDR3 protein. This table has 200,000 to 300,000 distinct CDR3 sequences, around 7% appearing once. These records were also assigned to another study, of yellow fever vaccine responses in identical twins.

Sequences were obtained from memory (CD45RO+) T cells sorted from blood. Receptors originate from a woman younger than 30 in good health.

V usage is TRBV19 and J usage is TRBJ2-7; possible D gene TRBD1, 5 bases. The CDR3 length is 14 residues. The ends were cut back, 5 bases at V and 3 bases at J, with 14 bases in the middle. The germline CDR1 and CDR2 sequences are LNHDA and SQIVND (reference sequence). DNA for the CDR3: TGTGCCAGTAGTGGTGAGGACACATTCTACGAGCAGTACTTC. Translating gives CASSGEDTFYEQYF.

This clonotype was seen many times. The chain joins TRBV6-5 to TRBJ1-3; weak D call: TRBD1 (6 bases). The V and J ends lost 2 bases and 0 bases respectively, with 14 bases between them. Germline V gene data show CDR1 as MNHEY and CDR2 as SVGAGI. There are 17 residues in the CDR3. CDR3 loop: CASSYKRTANSGNTIYF. The CDR3 nucleotides read TGTGCCAGCAGTTACAAACGGACAGCAAACTCTGGAAACACCATATATTTT.

This clonotype was seen more than once but under ten times. The chain combines TRBV7-3 with TRBJ2-1, with TRBD2 matching over 10 bases. V was clipped by 2 bases and J by 7 bases; unmatched bases: 5. CDR1 is SGHTA, CDR2 FQGTGA, per germline. CDR3 size: 15 residues. Written as DNA, the CDR3 is TGTGCCAGCAGCTTAGGCGCTAGCGGGAGTAATGAGCAGTTCTTC. Translated: CASSLGASGSNEQFF.

This clonotype was seen at least ten times. J is TRBJ1-1 and V is TRBV20-1, with D unresolved. Between the trimmed V and J ends, which lost 7 bases and 4 bases, there was a span of 10 bases. From germline, CDR1 is DFQATT and CDR2 SNEGSKA (reference sequence). This CDR3 is 11 amino acids long. CDR3 protein: CSVHRTTEAFF. CDR3 coding DNA: TGCAGTGTTCATCGGACCACTGAAGCTTTCTTT.

This clonotype was observed a handful of times. The genes are TRBV20-1 and TRBJ2-2; the match to TRBD2 covers 7 bases. The CDR3 is made up of 13 amino acids. Per germline, CDR1 DFQATT and CDR2 SNEGSKA (reference sequence). The V segment lost 3 bases and the J segment 3 bases; nucleotides outside the gene matches: 1. CDR3 nucleotides: TGCAGTGCTAGCGGGAGGTACACCGGGGAGCTGTTTTTT. Translated, it gives CSASGRYTGELFF.

There are many counts of this clonotype. The CDR3 region has the DNA TGTGCCAGCAGCCAAGAGGTGGGCCCCCTGGACAATGAGCAGTTCTTC. Protein product: CASSQEVGPLDNEQFF. The chain recombines TRBV14 with TRBJ2-1; the D is unclear. This CDR3 has 16 amino acids. Germline CDR1 is SGHDN and CDR2 is FVKESK. V dropped 0 bases and J dropped 5 bases, with 14 bases sitting between them.

This chain connects TRBV5-1 to TRBJ1-2; TRBD1 agrees at 7 bases. The germline CDR1 and CDR2 sequences are SGHRS and YFSETQ. V shed 4 bases, J shed 3 bases, and the junction held 3 bases outside the gene matches. This CDR3 has 13 amino acids. CDR3 nucleotide sequence: TGCGCCAGCAGCCGGGACAGTGACTATGGCTACACCTTC. Amino acids: CASSRDSDYGYTF.

This clonotype has only a few counts. The chain links TRBV5-1 to TRBJ2-5; 9 bases are a match to TRBD1. Per the germline V gene, CDR1 is SGHRS and CDR2 is YFSETQ. This CDR3 is built from 16 residues. The junction had 9 bases not matched to a gene; V was cut back by 1 base and J by 5 bases. The CDR3 DNA is TGCGCCAGCAGCTTGTCACCGGGACAGGGTGTTGAGACCCAGTACTTC. Protein: CASSLSPGQGVETQYF. Full variable domain (rest looked up from reference TRBV5-1 and TRBJ2-5): KAGVTQTPRYLIKTRGQQVTLSCSPISGHRSVSWYQQTPGQGLQFLFEYFSETQRNKGNFPGRFSGRQFSNSRSEMNVSTLELGDSALYLCASSLSPGQGVETQYFGPGTRLLVL.

This clonotype turned up a few times. V is TRBV10-2 and J is TRBJ2-1; 9 positions agree with TRBD1. The length of the CDR3 is 13 residues. The germline V gene has CDR1 WSHSY and CDR2 SAAADI. The trim removed 2 bases at V and 15 bases at J, leaving 8 bases unmatched. This chain's CDR3 is CASSETRDRDAFF. In DNA form, the CDR3 reads TGCGCCAGCAGTGAGACCCGGGACAGGGATGCGTTCTTC.

This clonotype was seen more than once but under ten times. The J gene is TRBJ2-5, the V gene TRBV15; D is unresolved. Germline lookup yields CDR1 LNHNV and CDR2 YYDKDF (reference sequence). V shed 2 bases and J shed 2 bases, with 21 bases lying between them. This CDR3 has 18 amino acids. CDR3 sequence reads: CATSRKWWGMEKQETQYF. The CDR3 nucleotides read TGTGCCACCAGCAGAAAGTGGTGGGGAATGGAAAAGCAAGAGACCCAGTACTTC.

This clonotype was seen many times. The rearrangement joins TRBV14 to TRBJ1-5, with 7 bases matching TRBD1. Germline CDR1 reads SGHDN; CDR2 reads FVKESK. The CDR3 consists of 14 residues. The trim removed 4 bases at V and 5 bases at J, leaving 5 bases unmatched. The CDR3 region is CASSPTGFHQPQHF. The CDR3 DNA reads TGTGCCAGCAGCCCGACAGGGTTCCATCAGCCCCAGCATTTT.

This clonotype appeared many times. The chain carries TRBV20-1 and TRBJ2-3; TRBD2 agrees at 10 bases. With 4 bases clipped from V and 5 bases from J, the junction kept 6 bases outside the gene matches. Germline V gives CDR1 DFQATT, CDR2 SNEGSKA (reference sequence). This CDR3 contains 14 residues. The CDR3 protein is CSAKTRLAGDTQYF. The CDR3 DNA sequence: TGCAGTGCTAAAACCCGACTAGCGGGAGATACGCAGTATTTT.

This clonotype was recorded a few times. The chain uses TRBV11-2 and TRBJ1-4; no clear D gene. Germline CDR1 and CDR2: SGHAT and FQNNGV. Trimming removed 5 bases at V and 8 bases at J, with 9 bases between. CDR3 length: 12 amino acids. The CDR3 DNA reads as TGTGCCAGCAGCCTTAGCGGAGAAAAACTGTTTTTT. The encoded protein is CASSLSGEKLFF.

The genes are TRBV10-3 and TRBJ2-7, with D perhaps TRBD1 (6 bases). Germline-derived CDR1 and CDR2 are ENHRY and SYGVKD. The germline V and J ends were trimmed by 7 bases and 0 bases, with 13 bases remaining between them. The CDR3 length is 14 residues. This CDR3 is CAIIRGQSSYEQYV. CDR3 DNA: TGTGCCATCATTCGCGGACAGAGCTCCTACGAGCAGTACGTC.

The table lists this clonotype with many counts. V is TRBV5-1 and J is TRBJ1-1; maybe TRBD1 (6 bases). V lost 6 bases and J 3 bases, leaving 12 bases between the germline ends. The V gene's germline CDR1 is SGHRS and CDR2 YFSETQ. This CDR3 comprises 13 residues. The CDR3 is CASTKGGDTEAFF. The CDR3 DNA is TGCGCCAGCACCAAGGGGGGGGACACTGAAGCTTTCTTT.

This clonotype was seen just once. This rearrangement joins TRBV7-6 to TRBJ2-5; D perhaps matches TRBD1 (5 bases). Trimming left V 5 bases short and J 1 base short, with 8 bases between. Germline CDR1 is SGHVS and CDR2 is FNYEAQ. This CDR3 spans 13 amino acids. The CDR3 region is CASSPGFQETQYF. The CDR3 DNA sequence: TGTGCCAGCAGCCCAGGGTTCCAAGAGACCCAGTACTTC.

This clonotype was found a few times. The chain joins TRBV5-5 to TRBJ1-2, with D hard to call. CDR1 and CDR2 (germline): SGHKS, YYEKEE (reference sequence). CDR3 length: 15 amino acids. Between the trimmed V and J ends, which lost 0 bases and 2 bases, there was a span of 11 bases. CDR3 nucleotides: TGTGCCAGCAGCTTGGTACTAGGAACCAACTATGGCTACACCTTC. It encodes CASSLVLGTNYGYTF. Looking up the rest from reference TRBV5-5 and TRBJ1-2 gives the full variable domain: DAGVTQSPTHLIKTRGQQVTLRCSPISGHKSVSWYQQVLGQGPQFIFQYYEKEERGRGNFPDRFSARQFPNYSSELNVNALLLGDSALYLCASSLVLGTNYGYTFGSGTRLTVV.

This clonotype was seen a few times. The genes are TRBV7-9 and TRBJ2-1; 11 bases are shared with TRBD1. V lost 6 bases, J lost 10 bases, and 5 bases stayed unmatched. Germline V gives CDR1 SEHNR, CDR2 FQNEAQ (reference sequence). The CDR3 contains 13 residues. The CDR3, as DNA: TGTGCCAGCAGAGGACAGGGGGCTGGAGAGCAGTTCTTC. Amino acids: CASRGQGAGEQFF.